Below are 29 T cell receptor beta chains sequenced from a single sample in a study of cytomegalovirus exposure and HLA in healthy donors. The protocol was immunoSEQ multiplex PCR, while the TCRdb copy is restricted to in-frame clones and leaves out a portion. The table has about 260,000 clones, about 90% seen once. The sample comprised PBMCs. The receptors originated from a woman aged 25 to 45 in good health and CMV-seronegative.

The rearrangement uses TRBV29-1 and TRBJ2-1, with a weak D call TRBD1 (6 bases). This CDR3 has 12 residues. The germline V gene has CDR1 SQVTM and CDR2 ANQGSEA. V dropped 2 bases and J dropped 10 bases, with 12 bases sitting between them. This CDR3 is CSVEQNRDEQFF. Written as DNA, the CDR3 is TGCAGCGTTGAACAGAACAGGGACGAGCAGTTCTTC.

In nucleotides, the CDR3 is TGTGCCAGCAGCTTAGATGGGGAGCAGTACTTC. Its protein is CASSLDGEQYF. The chain has TRBV7-9 and TRBJ2-7; D gene uncertain. CDR1 SEHNR and CDR2 FQNEAQ come from the germline V gene (reference sequence). The CDR3 runs to 11 residues. V gave up 1 base and J gave up 7 bases, with 5 bases separating them.

The chain employs TRBV16 and TRBJ2-1; no reliable D call. The germline gives CDR1 KGHSY, CDR2 FQNENV. The V end lost 0 bases, the J end lost 8 bases, and 8 bases lay between the germline ends. This CDR3 has 13 residues. In nucleotides, the CDR3 is TGTGCCAGCAGCCAATCTATGGGCTATGAGCAGTTCTTC. Its protein product is CASSQSMGYEQFF.

The chain is built from TRBV2 and TRBJ2-1; TRBD2 aligns across 7 bases. Germline values: CDR1 SNHLY, CDR2 FYNNEI. The CDR3 spans 13 residues. The V segment lost 8 bases and the J segment 7 bases; nucleotides outside the gene matches: 8. CDR3 residues: CASGGRGGNEQFF. In DNA, the CDR3 is TGTGCCAGCGGAGGAAGGGGAGGGAATGAGCAGTTCTTC. Looking up the rest from reference TRBV2 and TRBJ2-1 gives the full variable domain: EPEVTQTPSHQVTQMGQEVILRCVPISNHLYFYWYRQILGQKVEFLVSFYNNEISEKSEIFDDQFSVERPDGSNFTLKIRSTKLEDSAMYFCASGGRGGNEQFFGPGTRLTVL.

V is TRBV6-1 and J is TRBJ2-6; 9 positions match TRBD1. The germline CDR1 and CDR2 sequences are MNHNS and SASEGT. This CDR3 has 15 amino acids. Trimming removed 6 bases from V and 1 base from J; junction bases left unmatched: 1. The CDR3 here is CASRGQGSGANVLTF. The CDR3 nucleotides are TGTGCCAGCAGGGGACAGGGTTCTGGGGCCAACGTCCTGACTTTC.

This clone was seen at least ten times. V is TRBV6-4 and J is TRBJ2-1; D is unclear. The V and J ends lost 4 bases and 5 bases respectively, with 18 bases between them. Germline lookup yields CDR1 MRHNA and CDR2 SNTAGT. The CDR3 has 16 residues. The CDR3 region has the DNA TGTGCCAGCAGTGCAATAGGGTTCAATCCTGACAATGAGCAGTTCTTC. Translating it yields CASSAIGFNPDNEQFF.

The V call is TRBV27, the J call TRBJ2-2; 13 positions match TRBD2. The CDR3 runs 16 residues. Unmatched junction bases numbered 7, after V lost 6 bases and J lost 6 bases. The V gene's germline CDR1 is MNHEY and CDR2 SMNVEV (reference sequence). The chain's CDR3 is CASRPWTSGSSGELFF. The CDR3, as DNA: TGTGCCAGCAGGCCGTGGACTAGCGGGAGTTCCGGGGAGCTGTTTTTT.

The chain recombines TRBV7-2 with TRBJ2-7; a weak D match, TRBD2 (5 bases). V lost 8 bases and J lost 5, with 19 bases in between. The CDR3 length is 14 residues. Germline loops: CDR1 SGHTA, CDR2 FQGNSA. The CDR3, as DNA: TGTGCCAGCGGGGAGCGACACTATAGGAACGAGCAGTACTTC. The encoded protein is CASGERHYRNEQYF.

The DNA of the CDR3 is TGTGCCAGCAGTCCAATTAGCAGGGTCTCAGAGCTGTTTTTT. Protein product: CASSPISRVSELFF. This chain links TRBV7-2 with TRBJ2-2, with TRBD1 as a possible D gene (5 bases). CDR1 SGHTA and CDR2 FQGNSA come from the germline V gene. Trimming left V 6 bases short and J 11 bases short, with 19 bases between. The CDR3 runs to 14 residues.

The V and J genes are TRBV19 and TRBJ2-7; 8 bases line up with TRBD1. CDR1 and CDR2 from the germline V gene are LNHDA and SQIVND (reference sequence). J lost 4 bases, V lost 4 bases, and 9 bases had no gene match. This CDR3 is built from 15 residues. The CDR3 bases are TGTGCCAGTAGTAGTGAGAGGCAGGGGGCTTACGAGCAGTACTTC. Translated, it gives CASSSERQGAYEQYF. The whole variable domain, remainder taken from reference TRBV19 and TRBJ2-7, is DGGITQSPKYLFRKEGQNVTLSCEQNLNHDAMYWYRQDPGQGLRLIYYSQIVNDFQKGDIAEGYSVSREKKESFPLTVTSAQKNPTAFYLCASSSERQGAYEQYFGPGTRLTVT.

This clone was recorded once. V usage is TRBV5-4 and J usage is TRBJ2-3; 9 bases match TRBD2. The CDR3 sequence is 18 residues long. V gave up 4 bases and J gave up 8 bases; unmatched junction bases: 20. Germline V gene sequence: CDR1 SGHNT, CDR2 YYREEE (reference sequence). This chain's CDR3 is CASSTPGGGGRAPVTQYF. In DNA form, the CDR3 reads TGTGCCAGCAGCACCCCCGGGGGCGGCGGGAGGGCTCCGGTTACGCAGTATTTT.

The gene calls are TRBV30 and TRBJ2-7; TRBD2 might be the D (6 bases). Per germline, CDR1 GTSNPN and CDR2 SVGIG (reference sequence). There are 14 residues in the CDR3. V was cut by 7 bases and J by 0 bases, with 16 bases left in between. This chain's CDR3 is CAYAGTFSSYEQYF. For the CDR3, the DNA is TGTGCCTATGCCGGGACTTTCAGCTCCTACGAGCAGTACTTC.

This chain links TRBV11-2 with TRBJ1-1; D might be TRBD1 (5 bases). V lost 1 base and J 0 bases, leaving 15 bases between the germline ends. The CDR3 is made up of 17 amino acids. CDR1 and CDR2 (germline): SGHAT, FQNNGV. This CDR3 is CASSLVWGTDMNTEAFF. DNA of the CDR3: TGTGCCAGCAGCTTAGTGTGGGGCACAGATATGAACACTGAAGCTTTCTTT.

In this sample, this clone turned up a few times. This chain links TRBV11-2 with TRBJ1-5; D is unresolved. V was clipped by 5 bases and J by 0 bases, with 8 bases between them. CDR3 size: 14 residues. CDR1 and CDR2 (germline): SGHAT, FQNNGV. CDR3 DNA sequence: TGTGCCAGCAGCCTGGGATATAGCAATCAGCCCCAGCATTTT. Translating it yields CASSLGYSNQPQHF.

The chain couples TRBV10-3 to TRBJ2-7, with TRBD2 matching over 15 bases. Germline CDR1 is ENHRY and CDR2 is SYGVKD. The junction had 4 bases not matched to a gene; V was cut back by 5 bases and J by 2 bases. The CDR3 runs 16 residues. The CDR3 DNA reads TGTGCCATCAGTTCCGGGACTAGCGGGAGGCCCTACGAGCAGTACTTC. Translating gives CAISSGTSGRPYEQYF.

The chain recombines TRBV5-1 with TRBJ1-4, with D hard to call. This CDR3 contains 15 residues. CDR1 and CDR2 from the germline V gene are SGHRS and YFSETQ. Trimming stripped 1 base from V and 3 bases from J, with 10 bases between. The CDR3 DNA follows: TGCGCCAGCAGCTTGTCCGGGGTCCCTAATGAAAAACTGTTTTTT. Amino acid sequence: CASSLSGVPNEKLFF.

This chain links TRBV27 with TRBJ2-5; D may be TRBD1 (5 bases). From germline, CDR1 is MNHEY and CDR2 SMNVEV (reference sequence). This CDR3 contains 14 residues. The germline V and J ends were trimmed by 3 bases and 2 bases, with 10 bases remaining between them. CDR3 amino acids: CASSLLTDQETQYF. CDR3 in DNA: TGTGCCAGCAGTTTGTTGACAGATCAAGAGACCCAGTACTTC.

The rearrangement links TRBV11-2 to TRBJ1-1; possibly TRBD1 for D (5 bases). CDR1 and CDR2 (germline): SGHAT, FQNNGV. V was clipped by 1 base and J by 10 bases, with 16 bases between them. CDR3 length: 14 residues. The chain's CDR3 is CASSLGGVKSGAFF. The CDR3 DNA reads TGTGCCAGCAGCTTAGGAGGGGTGAAGTCTGGAGCTTTCTTT.

The table lists this clone with a count of one. The chain couples TRBV7-9 to TRBJ2-2, with 10 bases matching TRBD2. The CDR3 is 16 residues long. Germline V gene lookup returns CDR1 SEHNR and CDR2 FQNEAQ (reference sequence). V lost 5 bases to trimming and J lost 4 bases; unmatched junction nucleotides: 7. CDR3 nucleotides: TGTGCCAGCAGCGCCCAGCGGGAGGGGCGCACCGGGGAGCTGTTTTTT. Translating it yields CASSAQREGRTGELFF. Variable domain in full (rest from reference TRBV7-9 and TRBJ2-2): DTGVSQNPRHKITKRGQNVTFRCDPISEHNRLYWYRQTLGQGPEFLTYFQNEAQLEKSRLLSDRFSAERPKGSFSTLEIQRTEQGDSAMYLCASSAQREGRTGELFFGEGSRLTVL.

The rearrangement links TRBV29-1 to TRBJ2-3; the match to TRBD2 covers 11 bases. This CDR3 is 16 amino acids long. Looked up from germline, CDR1 is SQVTM and CDR2 is ANQGSEA. V gave up 0 bases and J gave up 2 bases; unmatched junction bases: 4. CDR3 nucleotide sequence: TGCAGCGTTGAAGAGAGACTAGCGGGGTCCACAGATACGCAGTATTTT. Amino acid sequence: CSVEERLAGSTDTQYF.

A single count supports this clone. The chain combines TRBV9 with TRBJ2-7; a weak D match, TRBD2 (6 bases). The germline V and J ends were trimmed by 3 bases and 5 bases, with 18 bases remaining between them. The CDR3 is 15 amino acids. Per germline, CDR1 SGDLS and CDR2 YYNGEE. The CDR3 nucleotides are TGTGCCAGCAGCGGGGGGGACTTCTCCAAGGACGAGCAGTACTTC. Encoded protein: CASSGGDFSKDEQYF. The entire variable domain, with the rest obtained from reference TRBV9 and TRBJ2-7, is as follows: DSGVTQTPKHLITATGQRVTLRCSPRSGDLSVYWYQQSLDQGLQFLIQYYNGEERAKGNILERFSAQQFPDLHSELNLSSLELGDSALYFCASSGGDFSKDEQYFGPGTRLTVT.

This clone was observed a few times. The CDR3 sequence is CSAEDRNEQYF. Written as DNA, the CDR3 is TGCAGTGCCGAGGACAGGAACGAGCAGTACTTC. This chain joins TRBV20-1 and TRBJ2-7; 7 bases are a match to TRBD1. This CDR3 region has 11 residues. V was clipped by 6 bases and J by 5 bases; unmatched bases: 4. Germline V CDR1 and CDR2: DFQATT, SNEGSKA (reference sequence).

The gene calls are TRBV7-6 and TRBJ2-1, with D perhaps matching TRBD2 (6 bases). Trimming pared 4 bases from V and 6 bases from J, leaving 13 bases between. Germline V CDR1 and CDR2: SGHVS, FNYEAQ. This CDR3 region has 14 residues. CDR3 residues: CASSSRTNTNEQFF. The CDR3 DNA sequence: TGTGCCAGCAGCTCCCGGACTAACACCAATGAGCAGTTCTTC.

The chain has TRBV5-8 and TRBJ2-1; D might be TRBD1 (5 bases). V lost 6 bases and J lost 5, with 21 bases in between. Germline CDR1 and CDR2: SGHTS and YDEGEE. CDR3 length: 16 residues. The CDR3 protein is CASTMGQPPRHNEQFF. Here the CDR3 DNA reads TGTGCCAGCACAATGGGGCAGCCACCCCGTCACAATGAGCAGTTCTTC.

This rearrangement joins TRBV2 to TRBJ2-5; D tentatively reads TRBD1 or TRBD2 (5 bases each). The CDR3 extends over 13 amino acids. V was shortened by 11 bases and J by 5 bases, with 18 bases between the two germline ends. Per germline, CDR1 SNHLY and CDR2 FYNNEI. The CDR3, as DNA: TGTGCCCCCAGGGACCTCCAACTGGAGACCCAGTACTTC. This codes for CAPRDLQLETQYF.

This rearrangement joins TRBV27 to TRBJ2-2, with D maybe TRBD1 (6 bases). The CDR3 runs to 14 residues. The V end lost 6 bases, the J end lost 0 bases, and 8 bases lay between the germline ends. Germline CDR1 and CDR2: MNHEY and SMNVEV (reference sequence). The CDR3 loop is CASRPGANTGELFF. The CDR3 nucleotides read TGTGCCAGCAGACCAGGGGCGAACACCGGGGAGCTGTTTTTT.

With regard to this clone: This same CDR3 is encoded by further DNA sequences in the sample. V is TRBV30 and J is TRBJ1-1; perhaps TRBD1 as D (6 bases). The CDR3 has 14 amino acids. CDR1 and CDR2 (germline): GTSNPN, SVGIG (reference sequence). V was shortened by 5 bases and J by 6 bases, with 19 bases between the two germline ends. The CDR3 is CAWARRGTGSEAFF. The CDR3 nucleotides read TGTGCCTGGGCCCGTAGGGGGACTGGGTCTGAAGCTTTCTTT.

The chain couples TRBV4-3 to TRBJ1-5; D might be TRBD1 (5 bases). Trimming removed 0 bases from V and 1 base from J, with 19 bases in between. Germline V lookup: CDR1 LGHNA, CDR2 YSLEER. The CDR3 loop spans 19 amino acids. The CDR3 protein is CASSQDRATEPTSNQPQHF. Written as DNA, the CDR3 is TGCGCCAGCAGCCAAGACAGGGCGACAGAACCAACGAGCAATCAGCCCCAGCATTTT.

CDR3 nucleotide sequence: TGTGCCAGTAGTATCGGGACAGGTGTGGAAGAGACCCAGTACTTC. Amino acid sequence: CASSIGTGVEETQYF. This chain uses TRBV19 with TRBJ2-5; 8 bases are a match to TRBD1. Germline trimming cut 3 bases from V and 3 bases from J; bases unmatched to any gene: 6. The germline CDR1 and CDR2 sequences are LNHDA and SQIVND (reference sequence). The CDR3 contains 15 residues.